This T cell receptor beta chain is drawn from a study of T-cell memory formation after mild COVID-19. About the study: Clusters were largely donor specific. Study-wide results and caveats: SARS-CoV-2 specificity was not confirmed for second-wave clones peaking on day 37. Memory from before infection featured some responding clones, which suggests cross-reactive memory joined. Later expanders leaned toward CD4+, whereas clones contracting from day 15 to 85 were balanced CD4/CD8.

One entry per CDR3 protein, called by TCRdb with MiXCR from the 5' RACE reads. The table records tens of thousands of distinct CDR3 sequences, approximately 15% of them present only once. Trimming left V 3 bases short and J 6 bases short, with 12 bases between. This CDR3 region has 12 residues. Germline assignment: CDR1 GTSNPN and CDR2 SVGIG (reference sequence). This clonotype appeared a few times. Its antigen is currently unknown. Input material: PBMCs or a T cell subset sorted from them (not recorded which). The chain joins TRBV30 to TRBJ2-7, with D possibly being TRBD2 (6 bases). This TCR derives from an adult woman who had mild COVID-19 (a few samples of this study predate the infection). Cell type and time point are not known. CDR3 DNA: TGTGCCTGGAGCGTAAGGAGGGTCGAGCAGTACTTC. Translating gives CAWSVRRVEQYF.